The 3 T cell receptor beta chains below were found in one sample sequenced in a study of CD8+CD57+ T cells in acquired aplastic anemia. The use of genomic DNA as template underpinned the TCR beta VDJ and CDR3 profiling. TCRdb redid the calling of the reads with MiXCR, one entry per CDR3 protein. Of some 170,000 distinct CDR3 sequences in the sample, 45% to 55% were seen once. CD8+CD57+ cell expansion, shown by flow cytometry, had occurred in the patients selected for sequencing. Sequencing was done on a sample of sorted CD4+, CD8+, or CD8+CD57+ T cells (not recorded which) from PBMCs. Receptors were obtained from a human donor with aplastic anemia.

The chain is built from TRBV12-3 or TRBV12-4 and TRBJ1-5; D is uncertain. Trimming cost V 7 bases and J 2 bases, with 9 bases left between them. CDR3 size: 13 residues. CDR3 in DNA: TGTGCCAGCAACCAAGAAGGCAATCAGCCCCAGCATTTT. Encoded protein: CASNQEGNQPQHF.

In its sample, this clonotype was seen many times. The chain has TRBV28 and TRBJ2-7; no firm D call. CDR3 size: 13 residues. Germline CDR1 is MDHEN and CDR2 is SYDVKM. Between the trimmed V and J ends, which lost 7 bases and 1 base, there was a span of 11 bases. The CDR3 bases are TGTGCCAGCACCCCGACACCGTCCTACGAGCAGTACTTC. Translating gives CASTPTPSYEQYF.

This clonotype was recorded many times. The chain couples TRBV29-1 to TRBJ1-2, with TRBD1 matching 9 bases. The CDR3 has 13 amino acids. The ends lost 4 bases at V and 2 bases at J; junction bases unmatched: 2. Germline CDR1 is SQVTM and CDR2 is ANQGSEA. The CDR3 reads CSVGDRVNYGYTF. CDR3 coding DNA: TGCAGCGTTGGGGACAGGGTGAACTATGGCTACACCTTC.